This T cell receptor beta chain was captured in a study of blood T cell repertoires in COVID-19. At the level of the study: PBMCs, B-cell-depleted T cells, or T cells were the source of the cDNA or gDNA that made up the material.

The CDR3 has 17 amino acids. The germline CDR1 and CDR2 sequences are MNHNS and SASEGT. J lost 0 bases, V lost 2 bases, and 7 bases had no gene match. Sequenced by immunoSEQ multiplex PCR; TCRdb stores in-frame clones only, minus some. Of about 260,000 clones in the sample, about 80% were seen once. Sequencing used peripheral blood. The TCR sequence derives from a woman of 80 years or more with acute or convalescent COVID-19. This sequence joins TRBV6-1 and TRBJ1-3; TRBD1 aligns across 7 bases. As DNA, the CDR3 is TGTGCCAGCAGTGAACGGGGACAGCCGAGCTCTGGAAACACCATATATTTT. Its protein product is CASSERGQPSSGNTIYF.